Following are 4 T cell receptor beta chains from one sample sequenced in a study of T cell responses to AZD1222 COVID-19 vaccine. Method: immunoSEQ multiplex PCR; TCRdb's copy keeps in-frame clones and lacks some. The sample has over 130,000 clones; roughly 88% are singletons. The sequences come from peripheral blood, collected on day 0 of AZD1222 vaccination. Receptors originate from an adult in good health.

This clone occurred once. The rearrangement links TRBV10-3 to TRBJ1-1; D remains ambiguous. The V and J ends lost 5 bases and 1 base respectively, with 8 bases between them. This CDR3 comprises 13 residues. Germline CDR1 and CDR2: ENHRY and SYGVKD. DNA of the CDR3: TGTGCCATCAGTTTTCAGGAGAACACTGAAGCTTTCTTT. Its protein product is CAISFQENTEAFF.

V gene TRBV29-1 combines with J gene TRBJ1-2, with D tentatively TRBD1 (5 bases). The CDR3 is made up of 14 amino acids. Germline values: CDR1 SQVTM, CDR2 ANQGSEA. The ends were cut back, 7 bases at V and 1 base at J, with 16 bases in the middle. CDR3 sequence (DNA): TGCAGCGCCCGAAGGTCAGGGAATAACTATGGCTACACCTTC. Translating it yields CSARRSGNNYGYTF.

V usage is TRBV7-2 and J usage is TRBJ2-7; TRBD2 is a possible D gene (5 bases). V lost 5 bases and J lost 0, with 11 bases in between. Germline-derived CDR1 and CDR2 are SGHTA and FQGNSA. The CDR3 consists of 14 residues. The CDR3 loop is CASSRSDVSYEQYF. CDR3 in DNA: TGTGCCAGCAGCCGTAGCGACGTCTCCTACGAGCAGTACTTC.

This chain connects TRBV3-1 (or the pseudogene TRBV3-2) to TRBJ1-2; D may be TRBD1 (6 bases). The CDR3 runs 14 residues. The V end was cut by 1 base, the J end by 8 bases, with 14 bases between. In germline, CDR1 is LGHDT, CDR2 YNNKEL (reference sequence). CDR3 nucleotide sequence: TGTGCCAGCAGCCAAGTGGGGGGCACAGGAGGCTACACCTTC. Amino acids: CASSQVGGTGGYTF.